This TCR beta chain comes out of a study of regulatory T cells in long-lasting Graves disease. Looking at the study overall: Antithyroid drugs had been taken under 3 months by newly diagnosed Graves' patients.

This clonotype occurred many times. Stated time point: newly diagnosed GD, antithyroid drugs for less than 3 months. With RNA extracted from PBMCs as input, the TCR library was made. CDR1 and CDR2 (germline): SNHLY, FYNNEI. V lost 2 bases, J lost 1 base, and 20 bases lay in between. This CDR3 is 19 amino acids long. Libraries of TCR beta came from iRepertoire HTBI primers plus Arm-PCR of CDR3 regions. TCRdb reanalysed the multiplex PCR reads using MiXCR and keeps one entry per CDR3 protein. The sample lists 500,000 to 700,000 distinct CDR3 sequences, 16% seen once, with around 18% in the top ten. These data were also filed under a second study, of T cells in Graves' hyperthyroidism and ophthalmopathy.

This chain joins TRBV2 and TRBJ2-2; a possible D gene is TRBD1 (6 bases). The specimen was peripheral blood mononuclear cells (PBMCs), collected at new diagnosis, from a patient treated with antithyroid drugs. The sequence was collected from a woman aged 25 to 39 with Graves disease. Here the CDR3 DNA reads TGTGCCAGCAGTGAAAGTCAGCCCGGACCGGGACAGAACACCGGGGAGCTGTTTTTT. Translation: CASSESQPGPGQNTGELFF.